Detailed here is one T cell receptor (beta chain). Participants were placed into cohorts based on the clinical history they reported. A COVID-19 case had been met by exposed participants during the 2 weeks before study entry. This record comes from a study of blood T cell repertoires in COVID-19. In germline, CDR1 is LGHDT, CDR2 YNNKEL (reference sequence). V shed 0 bases, J shed 6 bases, and the junction held 8 bases outside the gene matches. The CDR3 loop spans 18 amino acids. Libraries were prepared by immunoSEQ multiplex PCR; TCRdb keeps only in-frame clonotypes and omits some of them. The data contain around 400,000 clones, more than 70% of them singletons.

The chain links TRBV3-1 (or the pseudogene TRBV3-2) to TRBJ2-2, with 12 bases fitting TRBD2. Sequenced sample: PBMCs or T cells enriched from blood (not recorded which). The sequence was collected from a woman aged 18-35 years who had been exposed to COVID-19. The CDR3 nucleotides are TGTGCCAGCAGCCAAGAGTGGCTAGCGGGGGGGCCGGCCGGGGAGCTGTTTTTT. Amino acids: CASSQEWLAGGPAGELFF.